This passage covers 21 T cell receptor beta chains from one sample sequenced in a study of siplizumab effects on memory and regulatory T cells. The assay was immunoSEQ multiplex PCR, and TCRdb's table has in-frame clones only and misses some. The profile shows about 99,000 clones, 93% of them singletons. Sample: Tregs sorted from blood. The receptors were sampled from a human donor in good health.

The chain combines TRBV9 with TRBJ1-6; D remains ambiguous. CDR1 is SGDLS and CDR2 is YYNGEE in the germline V gene. Trimming stripped 4 bases from V and 5 bases from J, with 4 bases between. CDR3 length: 12 residues. The CDR3 bases are TGTGCCAGCAGCCGCGATAATTCACCCCTCCACTTT. Its protein product is CASSRDNSPLHF.

The rearrangement joins TRBV5-8 to TRBJ2-5, with D perhaps TRBD1 (5 bases). The length of the CDR3 is 16 residues. V lost 2 bases and J lost 1, with 15 bases in between. The V gene's germline CDR1 is SGHTS and CDR2 YDEGEE. The CDR3 here is CASSLVAGITQETQYF. The CDR3 bases are TGTGCCAGCAGCTTAGTCGCAGGGATCACCCAAGAGACCCAGTACTTC.

This rearrangement joins TRBV29-1 to TRBJ2-1; 9 bases align to TRBD2. CDR1 is SQVTM, CDR2 ANQGSEA, per germline. CDR3 length: 16 residues. V shed 7 bases, J shed 2 bases, and the junction held 12 bases outside the gene matches. CDR3 sequence reads: CSAGGVAGVTYNEQFF. As DNA, the CDR3 is TGCAGCGCTGGGGGGGTAGCGGGAGTAACCTACAATGAGCAGTTCTTC.

The chain is built from TRBV5-1 and TRBJ2-1; tentatively, D is TRBD2 (6 bases). The CDR3 is 15 amino acids. Germline CDR1 SGHRS, CDR2 YFSETQ. V was pared by 4 bases and J by 8 bases, with 19 bases between. CDR3 bases: TGCGCCAGCAGCACAACTAGCTCCCCCAGAGATGAGCAGTTCTTC. It specifies CASSTTSSPRDEQFF. Filled out from reference TRBV5-1 and TRBJ2-1, the complete variable domain reads KAGVTQTPRYLIKTRGQQVTLSCSPISGHRSVSWYQQTPGQGLQFLFEYFSETQRNKGNFPGRFSGRQFSNSRSEMNVSTLELGDSALYLCASSTTSSPRDEQFFGPGTRLTVL.

The V gene is TRBV5-1, the J gene TRBJ2-7; D is uncertain. Germline CDR1 and CDR2: SGHRS and YFSETQ. The CDR3 is made up of 13 amino acids. V lost 3 bases, J lost 3 bases, and 10 bases lay in between. CDR3 sequence reads: CASSSAWGYEQYF. The CDR3 region has the DNA TGCGCCAGCAGCTCCGCTTGGGGCTACGAGCAGTACTTC.

V gene TRBV6-6 combines with J gene TRBJ1-1, with D uncertain. The CDR3 loop spans 13 amino acids. Germline CDR1 and CDR2: MNHNY and SVGAGI (reference sequence). V was cut by 0 bases and J by 1 base, with 3 bases left in between. The CDR3 DNA sequence: TGTGCCAGCAGTTACTCGGAGAACACTGAAGCTTTCTTT. Its protein is CASSYSENTEAFF.

This chain connects TRBV7-9 to TRBJ2-1, with D possibly being TRBD2 (6 bases). The length of the CDR3 is 15 residues. The V end lost 4 bases, the J end lost 1 base, and 11 bases lay between the germline ends. Looked up from germline, CDR1 is SEHNR and CDR2 is FQNEAQ (reference sequence). The CDR3: CASSWYGGSYNEQFF. The CDR3 region has the DNA TGTGCCAGCAGCTGGTACGGGGGATCCTACAATGAGCAGTTCTTC.

The gene calls are TRBV18 and TRBJ2-1; no definite D call. Germline V gene sequence: CDR1 KGHSH, CDR2 LQKENI. The V end was cut by 5 bases, the J end by 5 bases, with 16 bases between. There are 15 residues in the CDR3. This CDR3 reads CASSSNPGPHNEQFF. The CDR3 region has the DNA TGTGCCAGCTCATCAAACCCTGGGCCTCACAATGAGCAGTTCTTC.

V gene TRBV27 combines with J gene TRBJ2-1, with 8 positions matching TRBD1. J lost 1 base, V lost 5 bases, and 4 bases had no gene match. This CDR3 spans 15 amino acids. From germline, CDR1 is MNHEY and CDR2 SMNVEV (reference sequence). CDR3 in DNA: TGTGCCAGCAGTCAGGACAGGGTTTCCTACAATGAGCAGTTCTTC. It is translated as CASSQDRVSYNEQFF.

V is TRBV7-9 and J is TRBJ2-7; no firm D call. Germline values: CDR1 SEHNR, CDR2 FQNEAQ (reference sequence). CDR3 length: 14 residues. The V gene lost 1 base and the J gene lost 0 bases, with 7 bases spanning the gap. Here the CDR3 reads CASSLGRISYEQYF. The CDR3 DNA is TGTGCCAGCAGCTTAGGACGGATCTCCTACGAGCAGTACTTC.

In its sample, this clone was seen once. This chain joins TRBV5-1 and TRBJ2-3; TRBD2 agrees at 8 bases. The J segment lost 3 bases and the V segment lost 3 bases, leaving 15 bases of the junction unmatched. Germline CDR1 is SGHRS and CDR2 is YFSETQ. The CDR3 runs to 18 residues. As DNA, the CDR3 is TGCGCCAGCAGCTCCACCCTAGCACGGGGGGGCTTTACAGATACGCAGTATTTT. Its translation is CASSSTLARGGFTDTQYF.

The rearrangement joins TRBV5-1 to TRBJ2-7, with a weak D call TRBD2 (5 bases). CDR1 and CDR2 (germline): SGHRS, YFSETQ. V was pared by 0 bases and J by 6 bases, with 19 bases between. The length of the CDR3 is 16 residues. CDR3 DNA sequence: TGCGCCAGCAGCTTGGACCCCCGGGGTCTCCTGGGCGAGCAGTACTTC. Amino acid sequence: CASSLDPRGLLGEQYF. Complete variable domain (other parts from reference TRBV5-1 and TRBJ2-7): KAGVTQTPRYLIKTRGQQVTLSCSPISGHRSVSWYQQTPGQGLQFLFEYFSETQRNKGNFPGRFSGRQFSNSRSEMNVSTLELGDSALYLCASSLDPRGLLGEQYFGPGTRLTVT.

This rearrangement joins TRBV19 to TRBJ2-7; 7 bases map to TRBD1. CDR1 and CDR2 (germline): LNHDA, SQIVND (reference sequence). This CDR3 region has 14 residues. V shed 6 bases, J shed 0 bases, and the junction held 5 bases outside the gene matches. CDR3 loop: CASSIRTGSYEQYF. In nucleotides, the CDR3 is TGTGCCAGTAGCATAAGGACAGGCTCCTACGAGCAGTACTTC.

The chain couples TRBV5-4 to TRBJ2-3; D call uncertain. The CDR3 sequence is 13 residues long. Germline lookup yields CDR1 SGHNT and CDR2 YYREEE (reference sequence). The V gene lost 5 bases and the J gene lost 2 bases, with 9 bases spanning the gap. This CDR3 is CASSLFNTDTQYF. CDR3 nucleotides: TGTGCCAGCAGTCTATTCAACACAGATACGCAGTATTTT.

This clone turned up a few times. This sequence joins TRBV6-1 and TRBJ1-5; unclear D gene. The V end lost 8 bases, the J end lost 1 base, and 6 bases lay between the germline ends. CDR3 length equals 12 residues. The germline gives CDR1 MNHNS, CDR2 SASEGT. CDR3 in DNA: TGTGCCAGCTTGGGCAGCAATCAGCCCCAGCATTTT. This codes for CASLGSNQPQHF.

The chain uses TRBV6-1 and TRBJ1-1, with a possible D match to TRBD1 (6 bases). Germline values: CDR1 MNHNS, CDR2 SASEGT. Between the trimmed V and J ends, which lost 4 bases and 1 base, there was a span of 13 bases. This CDR3 spans 15 amino acids. The CDR3 here is CASSVRQVSNTEAFF. CDR3 nucleotide sequence: TGTGCCAGCAGTGTTCGACAGGTATCGAACACTGAAGCTTTCTTT.

This clone has only one observation. The J gene is TRBJ2-2, the V gene TRBV18, with D possibly matching TRBD1 (6 bases). This CDR3 has 18 residues. Germline V CDR1 and CDR2: KGHSH, LQKENI. Trimming pared 1 base from V and 1 base from J, leaving 16 bases between. The CDR3 DNA reads TGTGCCAGCTCACCACGCATTCTGCGACAGGTGAACACCGGGGAGCTGTTTTTT. Protein product: CASSPRILRQVNTGELFF.

J is TRBJ1-1 and V is TRBV7-2, with 9 positions matching TRBD1. This CDR3 has 13 amino acids. Germline CDR1 is SGHTA and CDR2 is FQGNSA. V shed 3 bases and J 10 bases; nucleotides not matched to a gene: 6. DNA of the CDR3: TGTGCCAGCAGCTTCGGACAGGGGAGGCGAGCTTTCTTT. It yields the protein CASSFGQGRRAFF.

The rearrangement joins TRBV9 to TRBJ2-3, with 9 nucleotides matching TRBD2. The germline V gene encodes CDR1 SGDLS and CDR2 YYNGEE. V lost 0 bases to trimming and J lost 4 bases; unmatched junction nucleotides: 3. This CDR3 has 15 residues. In DNA form, the CDR3 reads TGTGCCAGCAGCGTAGAAGCGGGGGGCTCAGATACGCAGTATTTT. This sequence encodes CASSVEAGGSDTQYF.

This clone was seen a handful of times. The CDR3 here is CASSLVLTEAFF. CDR3 sequence (DNA): TGTGCCAGCAGCTTAGTGCTGACTGAAGCTTTCTTT. The genes are TRBV11-3 and TRBJ1-1; no reliable D call. Germline V CDR1 and CDR2: SGHNT, YENEEA. This CDR3 contains 12 residues. Between the trimmed V and J ends, which lost 1 base and 5 bases, there was a span of 5 bases.

The chain combines TRBV27 with TRBJ2-2; tentatively, D is TRBD2 (6 bases). Looked up from germline, CDR1 is MNHEY and CDR2 is SMNVEV (reference sequence). V lost 6 bases and J 5 bases, leaving 19 bases between the germline ends. The CDR3 has 16 amino acids. The CDR3: CASRPLRGGATGELFF. Written as DNA, the CDR3 is TGTGCCAGCAGACCCTTGCGGGGCGGGGCGACCGGGGAGCTGTTTTTT.